Listed here are 23 T cell receptor beta chains from one sample, sequenced in a study of blood T cell repertoires in COVID-19. Method: immunoSEQ multiplex PCR; TCRdb's copy keeps in-frame clones and lacks some. The sample lists under 45,000 clones; under 80% were seen once. Sequencing was carried out using peripheral blood. The receptors originated from a man older than 75 with acute or convalescent COVID-19.

The chain recombines TRBV24-1 with TRBJ1-1, with 10 bases that match TRBD1. Per germline, CDR1 KGHDR and CDR2 SFDVKD. This CDR3 region has 15 residues. V lost 4 bases, J lost 4 bases, and 5 bases stayed unmatched. The CDR3 DNA is TGTGCCACCAGTGACTCCAGACAGGGGGCCACTGAAGCTTTCTTT. This codes for CATSDSRQGATEAFF.

This clone turned up a few times. The chain combines TRBV7-2 with TRBJ1-2; no clear D gene. V shed 5 bases and J shed 4 bases, with 5 bases lying between them. Germline lookup yields CDR1 SGHTA and CDR2 FQGNSA. CDR3 size: 11 residues. The CDR3 spells CASSQLYGYTF. The CDR3 DNA follows: TGTGCCAGCAGCCAACTCTATGGCTACACCTTC. Together with reference TRBV7-2 and TRBJ1-2, the CDR3 gives the full variable domain: GAGVSQSPSNKVTEKGKDVELRCDPISGHTALYWYRQSLGQGLEFLIYFQGNSAPDKSGLPSDRFSAERTGGSVSTLTIQRTQQEDSAVYLCASSQLYGYTFGSGTRLTVV.

The chain is built from TRBV3-1 (or the pseudogene TRBV3-2) and TRBJ1-2; TRBD1 agrees at 9 bases. Trimming took 4 bases from V and 4 from J; bases not matched to a gene: 7. This CDR3 region has 15 residues. Germline CDR1 is LGHDT and CDR2 is YNNKEL (reference sequence). The CDR3 region has the DNA TGTGCCAGCAGCCCAGCCGGGACAGGGCCCTATGGCTACACCTTC. As protein: CASSPAGTGPYGYTF.

This clone was seen only a few times. V is TRBV3-1 (or the pseudogene TRBV3-2) and J is TRBJ1-1; possible D gene TRBD1, 5 bases. This CDR3 contains 14 residues. V lost 0 bases, J lost 1 base, and 6 bases lay in between. Germline lookup yields CDR1 LGHDT and CDR2 YNNKEL (reference sequence). The CDR3 bases are TGTGCCAGCAGCCAAGAGGGGGGGAACACTGAAGCTTTCTTT. Amino acids: CASSQEGGNTEAFF.

This clone was detected only a few times. The CDR3 sequence is CASSLFRGRAVDEQFF. The CDR3 DNA sequence: TGTGCCAGCAGCTTATTTCGCGGGAGGGCGGTAGATGAGCAGTTCTTC. V gene TRBV7-2 combines with J gene TRBJ2-1; TRBD2 aligns across 9 bases. V lost 2 bases to trimming and J lost 8 bases; unmatched junction nucleotides: 10. The CDR3 spans 16 residues. Germline lookup yields CDR1 SGHTA and CDR2 FQGNSA. Drawing the rest from reference TRBV7-2 and TRBJ2-1, the complete variable domain is GAGVSQSPSNKVTEKGKDVELRCDPISGHTALYWYRQSLGQGLEFLIYFQGNSAPDKSGLPSDRFSAERTGGSVSTLTIQRTQQEDSAVYLCASSLFRGRAVDEQFFGPGTRLTVL.

As to this clone: A read error may produce the germline difference seen at one junction end. This chain uses TRBV9 with TRBJ1-2, with TRBD1 matching 7 bases. The CDR3 has 12 residues. Germline CDR1 SGDLS, CDR2 YYNGEE. DNA for the CDR3: TGTGCCAGCCCGGACCCCCGGGACAGCCGTTACTTC. Its protein is CASPDPRDSRYF.

V is TRBV10-1 and J is TRBJ2-5; 7 bases match TRBD1. This CDR3 has 16 residues. The trim removed 0 bases at V and 5 bases at J, leaving 9 bases unmatched. Looked up from germline, CDR1 is WNHNN and CDR2 is SYGVQD (reference sequence). As DNA, the CDR3 is TGCGCCAGCAGTGAGTCCCCGGGACAGCCCTGGGAGACCCAGTACTTC. Translated: CASSESPGQPWETQYF.

The V and J genes are TRBV18 and TRBJ2-3; 7 positions match TRBD1. This CDR3 is built from 15 residues. Trimming removed 3 bases from V and 0 bases from J; junction bases left unmatched: 3. Germline CDR1 KGHSH, CDR2 LQKENI. The CDR3 is CASSPEGQSTDTQYF. The CDR3 nucleotides are TGTGCCAGCTCACCCGAGGGACAGAGCACAGATACGCAGTATTTT.

The chain recombines TRBV20-1 with TRBJ1-4, with no clear D. Trimming left V 3 bases short and J 5 bases short, with 13 bases between. This CDR3 comprises 14 residues. Germline V CDR1 and CDR2: DFQATT, SNEGSKA (reference sequence). CDR3 sequence reads: CSASQTGTNEKLFF. The CDR3 bases are TGCAGTGCTAGTCAGACGGGAACGAATGAAAAACTGTTTTTT.

J is TRBJ2-2 and V is TRBV6-5; 9 nucleotides agree with TRBD1. This CDR3 is built from 15 residues. The germline V gene has CDR1 MNHEY and CDR2 SVGAGI. J lost 7 bases, V lost 6 bases, and 9 bases had no gene match. CDR3 in DNA: TGTGCCAGCAGGACTCCGACAGGGGGGGTCGGGGAGCTGTTTTTT. Protein sequence: CASRTPTGGVGELFF.

The chain employs TRBV7-3 and TRBJ2-1; TRBD2 aligns across 11 bases. The germline V gene has CDR1 SGHTA and CDR2 FQGTGA. J gave up 10 bases and V 3 bases, and 11 bases lay outside the gene matches. This CDR3 comprises 16 residues. The CDR3 reads CASSFTSGSGLGEQFF. In nucleotides, the CDR3 is TGTGCCAGCAGCTTCACTAGCGGGAGTGGTTTGGGAGAGCAGTTCTTC.

This clone was observed at least ten times. The gene calls are TRBV6-1 and TRBJ1-5; D is undetermined. Trimming pared 2 bases from V and 2 bases from J, leaving 13 bases between. The CDR3 contains 16 residues. Germline V gene lookup returns CDR1 MNHNS and CDR2 SASEGT. The CDR3 region is CASSENEGSGNQPQHF. For the CDR3, the DNA is TGTGCCAGCAGTGAAAACGAGGGATCAGGCAATCAGCCCCAGCATTTT.

This sequence joins TRBV15 and TRBJ2-3; TRBD2 aligns across 7 bases. This CDR3 contains 15 residues. The V and J ends lost 0 bases and 3 bases, in that order; junction bases with no gene match: 3. The V gene's germline CDR1 is LNHNV and CDR2 YYDKDF (reference sequence). The CDR3 loop is CATSREGGRTDTQYF. The CDR3 DNA sequence: TGTGCCACCAGCAGAGAGGGGGGGAGGACAGATACGCAGTATTTT. Filled out from reference TRBV15 and TRBJ2-3, the complete variable domain reads DAMVIQNPRYQVTQFGKPVTLSCSQTLNHNVMYWYQQKSSQAPKLLFHYYDKDFNNEADTPDNFQSRRPNTSFCFLDIRSPGLGDTAMYLCATSREGGRTDTQYFGPGTRLTVL.

The rearrangement uses TRBV3-1 (or the pseudogene TRBV3-2) and TRBJ1-2, with D possibly being TRBD1 (5 bases). CDR1 is LGHDT and CDR2 is YNNKEL in the germline V gene (reference sequence). CDR3 length: 17 amino acids. The V end was cut by 4 bases, the J end by 0 bases, with 18 bases between. The CDR3 DNA reads as TGTGCCAGCAGCCGCTATAGCGACGGGGGAGCTAACTATGGCTACACCTTC. Encoded protein: CASSRYSDGGANYGYTF.

The V gene is TRBV3-1 (or the pseudogene TRBV3-2), the J gene TRBJ1-6; no clear D. The V gene lost 1 base and the J gene lost 14 bases, with 18 bases spanning the gap. The V gene's germline CDR1 is LGHDT and CDR2 YNNKEL (reference sequence). There are 15 residues in the CDR3. The CDR3 loop is CASSQGRYRQEALHF. In DNA, the CDR3 is TGTGCCAGCAGCCAAGGCCGGTACCGGCAAGAGGCCCTCCACTTT.

The rearrangement joins TRBV28 to TRBJ2-6; 9 bases are shared with TRBD1. Unmatched junction bases numbered 10, after V lost 6 bases and J lost 4 bases. The CDR3 totals 17 residues. The germline gives CDR1 MDHEN, CDR2 SYDVKM. This CDR3 is CASSSGTGMWGANVLTF. The CDR3 nucleotides are TGTGCCAGCAGCTCCGGGACAGGGATGTGGGGGGCCAACGTCCTGACTTTC.

This chain connects TRBV6-6 to TRBJ2-7, with TRBD2 identical over 14 bases. The germline V gene encodes CDR1 MNHNY and CDR2 SVGAGI (reference sequence). J was trimmed by 2 bases and V by 5 bases; bases with no gene match: 8. This CDR3 is 17 amino acids long. CDR3 nucleotides: TGTGCCAGCAGTCTACGGACTAGCGGGGGGACTCCCTACGAGCAGTACTTC. The encoded protein is CASSLRTSGGTPYEQYF.

V gene TRBV6-5 combines with J gene TRBJ1-1, with D maybe TRBD1 (5 bases). Germline CDR1 reads MNHEY; CDR2 reads SVGAGI. V lost 5 bases and J 3 bases, leaving 16 bases between the germline ends. The CDR3 is 15 amino acids. For the CDR3, the DNA is TGTGCCAGCAGTACCCGCGGCAGGGTGGACACTGAAGCTTTCTTT. This codes for CASSTRGRVDTEAFF.

The CDR3 region is CAISDGRGSGTGELFF. The CDR3 region has the DNA TGTGCCATCAGTGACGGGCGGGGGTCGGGCACCGGGGAGCTGTTTTTT. The chain employs TRBV10-3 and TRBJ2-2, with 7 bases that match TRBD2. CDR1 and CDR2 from the germline V gene are ENHRY and SYGVKD. V gave up 3 bases and J gave up 4 bases; unmatched junction bases: 8. The CDR3 spans 16 residues.

The chain has TRBV2 and TRBJ2-5; D call uncertain. Germline assignment: CDR1 SNHLY and CDR2 FYNNEI. This CDR3 has 12 residues. Deletions cut 7 bases from V and 5 bases from J, with 11 bases between. The DNA of the CDR3 is TGTGCCAGCAACGATGCGTGGGAGACCCAGTACTTC. Translation gives CASNDAWETQYF.

The chain combines TRBV9 with TRBJ2-7; D possibly corresponds to TRBD2 (6 bases). Germline V CDR1 and CDR2: SGDLS, YYNGEE. V was shortened by 0 bases and J by 5 bases, with 12 bases between the two germline ends. This CDR3 has 14 residues. The CDR3 reads CASSVGLALDEQYF. The CDR3 DNA is TGTGCCAGCAGCGTAGGGCTAGCGTTGGACGAGCAGTACTTC. The full variable domain, in which reference TRBV9 and TRBJ2-7 provide the parts outside the CDR3, is DSGVTQTPKHLITATGQRVTLRCSPRSGDLSVYWYQQSLDQGLQFLIQYYNGEERAKGNILERFSAQQFPDLHSELNLSSLELGDSALYFCASSVGLALDEQYFGPGTRLTVT.

The chain carries TRBV7-8 and TRBJ1-1, with TRBD1 as a possible D gene (6 bases). Trimming stripped 6 bases from V and 0 bases from J, with 11 bases between. This CDR3 is built from 14 residues. Germline CDR1 is SGHVS and CDR2 is FQNEAQ. In nucleotides, the CDR3 is TGTGCCAGCAGATCGACAGGCATGAACACTGAAGCTTTCTTT. Its translation: CASRSTGMNTEAFF.

The V and J genes are TRBV6-4 and TRBJ2-3, with 7 positions matching TRBD2. Trimming took 7 bases from V and 4 from J; bases not matched to a gene: 17. This CDR3 spans 17 amino acids. CDR1 is MRHNA, CDR2 SNTAGT, per germline. CDR3 coding DNA: TGTGCCAGCAACAAGGCTAGCGGCCCCGTCAGGGCAGATACGCAGTATTTT. It specifies CASNKASGPVRADTQYF.